This TCR beta chain was captured by sequencing in a study of blood T cell repertoires in COVID-19. Whole-study context: COVID-19 samples, acute and convalescent, were from the United States, Italy and Spain. Sample material is recorded as cDNA or gDNA derived from T cells, B-cell-depleted T cells, or PBMCs.

Recovered Cohort 3 donors showed two negative PCRs, clearance, or symptom resolution. This clone occurred once. The length of the CDR3 is 13 residues. Germline assignment: CDR1 MNHEY and CDR2 SMNVEV (reference sequence). Deletions cut 2 bases from V and 4 bases from J, with 5 bases between. Original processing methods: Counts of nucleated cells, estimated from reference gene primer amplification, were obtained. Here immunoSEQ multiplex PCR was the method, and the copy in TCRdb shows in-frame clones only, minus some. That table supplies the V and J calls and clone size; D and trimming were determined from the DNA. The table has hundreds of thousands of clones, roughly 84% seen once; the top ten hold roughly 1%.

The V call is TRBV27, the J call TRBJ2-2, with TRBD2 as a possible D gene (5 bases). The receptor comes from a woman aged 25 to 39 who had recovered from COVID-19. Sequenced sample: PBMCs or T cells enriched from blood (not recorded which). The CDR3, as DNA: TGTGCCAGCAGTTTAAGCGGCACCGGGGAGCTGTTTTTT. As protein: CASSLSGTGELFF.